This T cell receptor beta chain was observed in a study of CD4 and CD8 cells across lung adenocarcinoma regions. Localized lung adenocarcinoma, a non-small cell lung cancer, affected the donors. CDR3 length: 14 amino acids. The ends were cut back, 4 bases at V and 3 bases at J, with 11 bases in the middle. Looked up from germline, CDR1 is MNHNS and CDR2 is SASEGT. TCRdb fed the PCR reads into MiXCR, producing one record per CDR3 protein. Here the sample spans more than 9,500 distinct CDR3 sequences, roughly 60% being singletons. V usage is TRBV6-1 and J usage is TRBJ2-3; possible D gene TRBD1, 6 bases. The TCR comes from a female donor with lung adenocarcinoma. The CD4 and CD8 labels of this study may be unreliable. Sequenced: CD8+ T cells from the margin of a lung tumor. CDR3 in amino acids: CASSAGQGTDTQYF. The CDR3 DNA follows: TGTGCCAGCAGTGCGGGGCAGGGGACAGATACGCAGTATTTT.